The clone carrying this T cell receptor (beta chain) was recorded many times. The antigen is not known. Looked up from germline, CDR1 is MNHEY and CDR2 is SMNVEV (reference sequence). The length of the CDR3 is 16 residues. The ends lost 5 bases at V and 3 bases at J; junction bases unmatched: 10. The data were obtained in a study of naive and memory T cell subsets. Study-wide results and limits: Potentially, T cell activation and differentiation skew this RNA-based measurement.

Amplification of ligated cDNA took four PCR rounds with SP2 and nested alpha and beta constant primers. Each CDR3 protein gets one entry after TCRdb re-called the 5' RACE reads with MiXCR. The sample lists about 48,000 distinct CDR3 sequences; over 3.5% were seen once. A UMI-containing oligonucleotide was joined by 3' ligation to the TCR cDNA template. Adult healthy volunteers gave 2.5 ml peripheral blood for whole-blood RNA. The chain links TRBV27 to TRBJ2-3, with TRBD2 identical over 8 bases. This TCR was sampled from a female donor in good health. CDR3 nucleotides: TGTGCCAGCAGTCTACAAGGACTAGCCGGTACAGATACGCAGTATTTT. Its protein product is CASSLQGLAGTDTQYF.